The sequence of this T cell receptor (beta chain) was determined in a study of identifying expanded T cells in peripheral blood (dated by TCRdb to the late 2010s). Context from the whole study: Technical replicates were generated by sequencing separate aliquots of the same genomic DNA pool, and four replicates were compared pairwise.

No immune events such as infections were documented for the healthy donors during the collection period. Time-dependent variance in a beta-binomial model of T-cell clone differential abundance was calibrated using healthy-donor blood repertoires as a training cohort. There were roughly 10 healthy donors in the training cohort, of whom 3 were female and 7 were male. An age range of about 29 to 65 years, with an average of 43 years, was recorded for the donors. Whole blood, obtained from a commercial supplier, was collected from each healthy donor at three time points spaced roughly 14 days apart. For immunosequencing, genomic DNA was extracted from unsorted whole blood. The full study reports these points: Both the number of clones called differentially abundant and the false-positive rate were significantly reduced by the beta-binomial model across all healthy-donor time intervals. The authors expected that biological variance in healthy repertoires might rise further over much longer intervals, such as months to years. For all healthy donors, the variance in clone template counts between roughly 2-week samples rose significantly as total template count increased. About 1.2 differentially abundant clones were flagged by the binomial model between technical replicates, whereas about 15 and 19 were flagged over roughly two weeks and four weeks, respectively.

The germline V gene gives CDR1 as SNHLY and CDR2 as FYNNEI. The junction carries 8 bases between V and J, which are trimmed by 4 bases and 4 bases respectively. The CDR3 runs 13 residues from the cysteine to the phenylalanine. CDR3 DNA only is kept here, 39 bases in frame from base 1. TCRbeta CDR3 regions were profiled by bias-controlled multiplex PCR amplification of genomic DNA with the immunoSEQ Assay. The authors' pipeline ran thus. The absolute abundance of each unique TCRbeta CDR3 region was quantified after sequences were collapsed and filtered. Differential abundance was tested with two models: a binomial (Fisher-equivalent) model and a beta-binomial model that adds time-dependent variance fitted from healthy donors. Any clone with fewer than 5 combined templates was excluded, and a clone was called differentially abundant if its Benjamini-Hochberg FDR was below 0.01. The form v = (b*log(k)+a)^2 was used to model beta-binomial variance as a function of total template count across the two samples. TCRdb limited this immuneACCESS table to in-frame rearrangements with V and J called. A share of clones is missing; checked studies link under half to unresolved V genes, and the rest is unexplained. V and J calls and clone size follow that table, whereas D and trimming were derived from the DNA. The sample table holds tens of thousands of clones, of which approximately 89% were seen once. Of the sample, around 4.1% is held by the ten largest clones.

Comments on this clone: There is no known antigen for this receptor. Base qualities are missing; no much larger clone stands one base away.

The sequencing input was blood. The receptor chain draws on TRBV2 and TRBJ1-5; the D segment could be TRBD1, given 5 matching bases. This sequence was found in a person aged 18 to 70 in good health. The DNA reads TGTGCCAGCAGTGCGGGGGTGAATCAGCCCCAGCATTTT. This encodes CASSAGVNQPQHF.